This T cell receptor beta chain was recovered during a study of cytomegalovirus exposure and HLA in healthy donors. Findings and caveats of the study: The sole available immune exposure information was CMV serostatus.

With 60 Vbeta and 13 Jbeta primers, the PCR was carried out. The assay was immunoSEQ multiplex PCR, and TCRdb's table has in-frame clones only and misses some. The table shows around 120,000 clones, with 70% to 80% occurring only once. In the case of this clone: What it recognizes is unknown.

This TCR was recovered from a woman in her thirties or forties in good health and CMV-seropositive. Input material: PBMCs.

CDR3 residues: CASGPRAETQYF. The CDR3 DNA follows: TGTGCTAGTGGTCCCCGAGCAGAGACCCAGTACTTC. This chain uses TRBV12-5 with TRBJ2-5; D gene unclear. Germline CDR1 and CDR2: LGHNT and FRNRAP. Trimming stripped 5 bases from V and 4 bases from J, with 8 bases between. This CDR3 is built from 12 residues.